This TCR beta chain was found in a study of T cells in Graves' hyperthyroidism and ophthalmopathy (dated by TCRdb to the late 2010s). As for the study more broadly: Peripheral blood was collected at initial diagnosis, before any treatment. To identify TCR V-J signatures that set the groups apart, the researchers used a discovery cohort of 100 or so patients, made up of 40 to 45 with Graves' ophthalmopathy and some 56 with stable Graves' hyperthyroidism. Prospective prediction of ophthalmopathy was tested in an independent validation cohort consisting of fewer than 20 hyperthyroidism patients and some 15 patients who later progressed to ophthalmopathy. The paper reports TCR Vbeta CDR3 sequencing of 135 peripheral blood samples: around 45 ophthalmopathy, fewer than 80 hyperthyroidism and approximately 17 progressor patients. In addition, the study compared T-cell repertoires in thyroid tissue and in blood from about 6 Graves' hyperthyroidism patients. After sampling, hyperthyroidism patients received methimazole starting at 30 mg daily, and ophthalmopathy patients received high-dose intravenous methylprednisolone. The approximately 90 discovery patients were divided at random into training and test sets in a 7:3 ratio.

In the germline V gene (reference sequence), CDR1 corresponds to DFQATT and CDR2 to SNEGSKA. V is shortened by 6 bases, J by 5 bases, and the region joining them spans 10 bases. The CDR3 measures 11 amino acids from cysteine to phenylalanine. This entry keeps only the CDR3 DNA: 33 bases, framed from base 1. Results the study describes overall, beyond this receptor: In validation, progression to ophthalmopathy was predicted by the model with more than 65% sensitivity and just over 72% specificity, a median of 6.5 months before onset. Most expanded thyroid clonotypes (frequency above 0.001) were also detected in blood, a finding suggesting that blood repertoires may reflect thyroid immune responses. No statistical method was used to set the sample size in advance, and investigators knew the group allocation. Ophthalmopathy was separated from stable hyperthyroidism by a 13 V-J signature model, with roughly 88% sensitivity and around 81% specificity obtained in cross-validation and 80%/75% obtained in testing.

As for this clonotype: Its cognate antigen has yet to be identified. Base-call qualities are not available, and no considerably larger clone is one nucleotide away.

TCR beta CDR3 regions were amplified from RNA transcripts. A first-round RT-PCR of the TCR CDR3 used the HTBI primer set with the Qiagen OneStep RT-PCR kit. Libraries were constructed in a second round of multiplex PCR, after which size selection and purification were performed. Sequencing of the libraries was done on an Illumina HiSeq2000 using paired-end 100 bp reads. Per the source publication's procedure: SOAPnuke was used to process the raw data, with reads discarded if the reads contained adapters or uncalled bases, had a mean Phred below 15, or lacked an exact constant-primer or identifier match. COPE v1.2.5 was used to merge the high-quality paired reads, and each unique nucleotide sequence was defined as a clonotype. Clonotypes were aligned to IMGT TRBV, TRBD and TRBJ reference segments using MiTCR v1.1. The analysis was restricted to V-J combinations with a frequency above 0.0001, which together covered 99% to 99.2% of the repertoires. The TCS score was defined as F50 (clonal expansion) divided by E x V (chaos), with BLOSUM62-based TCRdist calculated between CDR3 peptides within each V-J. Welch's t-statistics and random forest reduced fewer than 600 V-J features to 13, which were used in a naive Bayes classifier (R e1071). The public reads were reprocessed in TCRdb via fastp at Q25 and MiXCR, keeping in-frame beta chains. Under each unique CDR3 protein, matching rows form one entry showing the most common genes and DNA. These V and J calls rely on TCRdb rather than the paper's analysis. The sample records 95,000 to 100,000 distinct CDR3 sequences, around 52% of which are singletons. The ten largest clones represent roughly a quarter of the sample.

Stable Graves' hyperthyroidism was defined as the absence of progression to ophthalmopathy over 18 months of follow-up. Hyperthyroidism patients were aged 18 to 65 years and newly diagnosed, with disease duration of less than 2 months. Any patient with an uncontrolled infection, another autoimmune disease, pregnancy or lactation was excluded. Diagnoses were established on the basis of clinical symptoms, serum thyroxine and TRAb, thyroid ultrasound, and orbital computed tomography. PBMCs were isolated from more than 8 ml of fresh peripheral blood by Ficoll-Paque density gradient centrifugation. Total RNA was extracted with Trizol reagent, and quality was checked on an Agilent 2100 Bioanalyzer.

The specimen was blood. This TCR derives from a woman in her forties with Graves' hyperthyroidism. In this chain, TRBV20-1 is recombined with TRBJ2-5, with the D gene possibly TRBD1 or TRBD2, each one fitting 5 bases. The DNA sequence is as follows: TGCAGTGCCAACCGGGACGAGACCCAGTACTTC. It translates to CSANRDETQYF.